The sequence of this T cell receptor beta chain was determined in a study of OX40 agonist ivuxolimab in advanced cancers. Study information: Ivuxolimab, an agonist antibody against OX40 (CD134), was given to patients. Patients with hepatocellular carcinoma, melanoma, renal cell or head and neck cancer made up the dose-escalation patients. Prior checkpoint blockade (anti-PD-1, anti-PD-L1 or anti-CTLA-4) was permitted; approximately 40% had it.

Samples of blood were obtained at baseline, on cycle 4 day 1, and on cycle 7 day 1. This CDR3 is built from 14 residues. Germline CDR1 reads SSHAT; CDR2 reads FNYEAQ (reference sequence). V gave up 1 base and J gave up 4 bases; unmatched junction bases: 1. Clones were read by immunoSEQ multiplex PCR, and TCRdb kept only the in-frame ones, dropping some. The top ten clones hold approximately 8.1% of a sample with 35,000 to 40,000 clones, around 82% of them seen once. The clonotype comes from an adult with an advanced solid tumor such as melanoma, head and neck, liver or kidney cancer. Specimen: CD4+ or CD8+ T cells sorted from blood, collected in a trial of the OX40 agonist ivuxolimab. The J gene is TRBJ2-7, the V gene TRBV7-7, with 10 bases identical to TRBD1. CDR3 sequence: CASSLGDRGYEQYF. The CDR3 DNA is TGTGCCAGCAGCTTAGGGGACAGGGGTTACGAGCAGTACTTC.